A single sample is the source of the 15 T cell receptor beta chains below, sequenced in a study of monozygotic twins with inflammatory bowel disease. TCRdb reanalyzed the 5' RACE reads and collapses them to one entry per CDR3 protein, without DNA. The sample table sets out 400,000 or so distinct CDR3 sequences. Sequences were obtained from blood. These TCRs come from a human donor with ulcerative colitis or Crohn's disease, or a healthy co-twin of an affected twin (not recorded which).

The J gene is TRBJ2-5, the V gene TRBV4-3; TCRdb outputs TRBD1, but without DNA this stays unchecked. The germline CDR1 and CDR2 sequences are LGHNA and YSLEER. This CDR3 spans 13 amino acids. This CDR3 is CASSQTGKETQYF.

The V gene is TRBV6-2 or TRBV6-3, the J gene TRBJ2-7. CDR1 is MNHEY and CDR2 is SVGEGT in the germline V gene. The CDR3 spans 13 residues. The CDR3 protein is CASRTESSYEQYF.

The chain carries TRBV11-3 and TRBJ2-1; the D gene TCRdb calls, TRBD2, cannot be checked with no DNA. Looked up from germline, CDR1 is SGHNT and CDR2 is YENEEA. The CDR3 consists of 17 residues. The CDR3 protein is CASSYGVLAGAYNEHFF. Full variable domain (remainder filled in from reference TRBV11-3 and TRBJ2-1): EAGVVQSPRYKIIEKKQPVAFWCNPISGHNTLYWYLQNLGQGPELLIRYENEEAVDDSQLPKDRFSAERLKGVDSTLKIQPAELGDSAVYLCASSYGVLAGAYNEHFFGPGTRLTVL.

The V call is TRBV28, the J call TRBJ2-7. The length of the CDR3 is 11 residues. Germline CDR1 MDHEN, CDR2 SYDVKM. The CDR3 here is CASSSTFEQYF.

The V gene is TRBV21-1, the J gene TRBJ2-7; the TRBD1 assignment by TCRdb is unverifiable without DNA. TRBV21-1 is given as a pseudogene. The CDR3 extends over 15 amino acids. This CDR3 reads CASPPPNRGHCEQYF.

The chain combines TRBV6-2 or TRBV6-3 with TRBJ2-5. CDR1 and CDR2 from the germline V gene are MNHEY and SVGEGT. The CDR3 is made up of 14 amino acids. The CDR3 loop reads CASSYRRNQETQYF.

The rearrangement joins TRBV5-5 to TRBJ2-7. CDR3 length equals 15 residues. Per germline, CDR1 SGHKS and CDR2 YYEKEE (reference sequence). CDR3 in amino acids: CASSLSTLSSYEQYF.

V gene TRBV7-2 combines with J gene TRBJ2-7. The CDR3 is 14 residues long. Per the germline V gene, CDR1 is SGHTA and CDR2 is FQGNSA. This CDR3 reads CASSLREHFYEQYF.

The chain combines TRBV20-1 with TRBJ1-4; TCRdb names TRBD1, which stays unverified in the absence of DNA. Germline lookup yields CDR1 DFQATT and CDR2 SNEGSKA (reference sequence). The CDR3 is 13 amino acids. CDR3: CSAPQGAGEKLFF.

The chain combines TRBV5-1 with TRBJ1-4; the TCRdb D gene call, TRBD1, has no DNA to confirm it. Germline V gene sequence: CDR1 SGHRS, CDR2 YFSETQ. This CDR3 contains 15 residues. The CDR3 is CASSPLSPPGGELFF.

CDR3 residues: CSVSTGTGNQPQHF. V usage is TRBV29-1 and J usage is TRBJ1-5; the D call of TRBD1 rests on TCRdb alone, since no DNA is present to check it. CDR3 length: 14 residues. In germline, CDR1 is SQVTM, CDR2 ANQGSEA. Together with reference TRBV29-1 and TRBJ1-5, the CDR3 gives the full variable domain: SAVISQKPSRDICQRGTSLTIQCQVDSQVTMMFWYRQQPGQSLTLIATANQGSEATYESGFVIDKFPISRPNLTFSTLTVSNMSPEDSSIYLCSVSTGTGNQPQHFGDGTRLSIL.

This chain joins TRBV12-3 or TRBV12-4 and TRBJ2-1; TCRdb outputs TRBD2, but without DNA this stays unchecked. The CDR3 is made up of 19 amino acids. This CDR3 reads CASSPFGTSGSGSYNEQFF.

The genes are TRBV10-3 and TRBJ2-1. The CDR3 has 13 residues. Germline V gene sequence: CDR1 ENHRY, CDR2 SYGVKD. The CDR3 reads CAVGEATVNEQFF.

The chain recombines TRBV6-1 with TRBJ1-1; lacking DNA, the TRBD1 call made by TCRdb goes unchecked. CDR1 is MNHNS and CDR2 is SASEGT in the germline V gene. The CDR3 covers 14 residues. The CDR3 spells CASSPRARNTEAFF.

The CDR3 loop is CASSFGTGAGAFF. The V gene is TRBV5-1, the J gene TRBJ1-1; with no DNA, the TCRdb D assignment of TRBD1 cannot be verified. The CDR3 contains 13 residues. Germline loops: CDR1 SGHRS, CDR2 YFSETQ.